This entry lists 20 T cell receptor beta chains sequenced from one sample in a study of T-cell memory formation after mild COVID-19. A single record per CDR3 protein comes from TCRdb applying MiXCR to the 5' RACE reads. Counted here are about 190,000 distinct CDR3 sequences, around 18% occurring once; the ten biggest clones make up roughly 2.3%. Sequencing was carried out using PBMCs or a T cell subset sorted from them (not recorded which). All receptors derive from an adult woman who had mild COVID-19 (a few samples of this study predate the infection). Cell type and time point are not known.

The V and J genes are TRBV12-3 or TRBV12-4 and TRBJ1-2; tentative D call: TRBD1 (6 bases). This CDR3 region has 12 residues. Deletions cut 7 bases from V and 8 bases from J, with 14 bases between. CDR3 sequence reads: CASTRGGGGYTF. CDR3 nucleotides: TGTGCCAGCACGAGGGGAGGGGGAGGCTACACCTTC.

This clonotype appeared many times. V and J are TRBV10-2 and TRBJ1-5; D remains ambiguous. CDR3 size: 16 residues. V lost 0 bases and J 4 bases, leaving 13 bases between the germline ends. Germline lookup yields CDR1 WSHSY and CDR2 SAAADI. CDR3 loop: CASSESLLHINQPQHF. CDR3 DNA sequence: TGCGCCAGCAGTGAGTCGCTGTTGCACATTAATCAGCCCCAGCATTTT.

This clonotype turned up a few times. The chain links TRBV30 to TRBJ2-7, with D perhaps being TRBD1 or TRBD2 (5 bases each). The CDR3 is made up of 14 amino acids. Germline V lookup: CDR1 GTSNPN, CDR2 SVGIG (reference sequence). Trimming shortened V by 3 bases and J by 4 bases, and 16 bases separated the two germline ends. In DNA form, the CDR3 reads TGTGCCTGGAGGCTCGACAGCCGCGGGTACGAGCAGTACTTC. Translation gives CAWRLDSRGYEQYF. Complete variable domain (other parts from reference TRBV30 and TRBJ2-7): SQTIHQWPATLVQPVGSPLSLECTVEGTSNPNLYWYRQAAGRGLQLLFYSVGIGQISSEVPQNLSASRPQDRQFILSSKKLLLSDSGFYLCAWRLDSRGYEQYFGPGTRLTVT.

This clonotype was picked up a small number of times. V and J are TRBV5-5 and TRBJ2-1; 10 bases match TRBD1. The junction had 13 bases not matched to a gene; V was cut back by 4 bases and J by 3 bases. This CDR3 comprises 18 residues. Germline CDR1 is SGHKS and CDR2 is YYEKEE (reference sequence). The CDR3 DNA reads TGTGCCAGCAGCCCGGGACGGACGGGACAGGGGCTCTACAATGAGCAGTTCTTC. It is translated as CASSPGRTGQGLYNEQFF.

This clonotype was seen only once. The V and J genes are TRBV5-1 and TRBJ1-2; 7 bases match TRBD1. Germline V CDR1 and CDR2: SGHRS, YFSETQ. This CDR3 is built from 14 residues. The junction had 3 bases not matched to a gene; V was cut back by 0 bases and J by 4 bases. The CDR3 coding sequence is TGCGCCAGCAGCTTGGAGGGGGCAGGCTATGGCTACACCTTC. Translating it yields CASSLEGAGYGYTF.

In this sample, this clonotype turned up a few times. The gene calls are TRBV6-1 and TRBJ2-5, with TRBD1 identical over 7 bases. Losses at the gene ends were 3 bases for V and 2 bases for J; bases not matched to a gene: 9. The CDR3 runs to 16 residues. CDR1 MNHNS and CDR2 SASEGT come from the germline V gene. CDR3 DNA: TGTGCCAGCAGTGAGTCGTGGTGGGACAGTCAAGAGACCCAGTACTTC. Translating it yields CASSESWWDSQETQYF.

The CDR3 nucleotides read TGTGCCACCAGTGACTTCCGGTCCTCGCAAATCTATCGGGGAACCTACGAGCAGTACTTC. This encodes CATSDFRSSQIYRGTYEQYF. The J gene is TRBJ2-7, the V gene TRBV24-1; TRBD2 is a possible D gene (5 bases). Germline loops: CDR1 KGHDR, CDR2 SFDVKD. Trimming removed 4 bases at V and 2 bases at J, with 29 bases between. This CDR3 spans 20 amino acids.

The chain is built from TRBV6-5 and TRBJ2-1, with D hard to call. V dropped 0 bases and J dropped 2 bases, with 11 bases sitting between them. The CDR3 covers 16 residues. Germline V gene lookup returns CDR1 MNHEY and CDR2 SVGAGI. The CDR3 reads CASSYSMVVPYNEQFF. CDR3 bases: TGTGCCAGCAGTTACTCGATGGTAGTCCCCTACAATGAGCAGTTCTTC.

This clonotype was counted only a few times. The chain combines TRBV29-1 with TRBJ2-7; maybe TRBD1 (5 bases). Germline V gene data show CDR1 as SQVTM and CDR2 as ANQGSEA. Deletions cut 4 bases from V and 1 base from J, with 8 bases between. This CDR3 has 12 amino acids. The CDR3 reads CSVGQGSYEQYF. DNA of the CDR3: TGCAGCGTTGGTCAGGGTTCCTACGAGCAGTACTTC.

The V and J genes are TRBV30 and TRBJ1-2; 7 bases line up with TRBD1. The trim removed 1 base at V and 13 bases at J, leaving 9 bases unmatched. The germline V gene has CDR1 GTSNPN and CDR2 SVGIG (reference sequence). The CDR3 sequence is 12 residues long. CDR3 loop: CAWSGTGWSVTF. CDR3 DNA sequence: TGTGCCTGGAGTGGGACAGGCTGGTCGGTCACCTTC.

In nucleotides, the CDR3 is TGTGCCAGCAGCTTAACAAGGGTTGGGAACACTGAAGCTTTCTTT. Translation gives CASSLTRVGNTEAFF. The rearrangement uses TRBV7-2 and TRBJ1-1; unclear D gene. Germline loops: CDR1 SGHTA, CDR2 FQGNSA. V was trimmed by 2 bases and J by 1 base, leaving 11 bases between them. This CDR3 has 15 residues.

This clonotype was counted a few times. The chain uses TRBV12-3 or TRBV12-4 and TRBJ1-2; D perhaps matches TRBD1 (5 bases). The CDR3 covers 13 residues. Trimming took off 3 bases at V and 5 bases at J, with 10 bases between the two ends. The CDR3 region is CASSFRGGYGYTF. CDR3 nucleotide sequence: TGTGCCAGCAGTTTTCGGGGGGGTTATGGCTACACCTTC.

The chain combines TRBV25-1 with TRBJ1-2; D is perhaps TRBD1 (6 bases). There are 13 residues in the CDR3. The germline V and J ends were trimmed by 5 bases and 4 bases, with 11 bases remaining between them. Germline V gene sequence: CDR1 MGHDK, CDR2 SYGVNS. The DNA for the CDR3 is TGTGCCAGCAGTCAACAGGGCCCCTATGGCTACACCTTC. Protein product: CASSQQGPYGYTF.

The CDR3 DNA sequence: TGTGCCAGTGGGAGAGGACATAGTCAGACCCAGTACTTC. Translated, it gives CASGRGHSQTQYF. The chain is built from TRBV2 and TRBJ2-5; D is perhaps TRBD1 or TRBD2 (5 bases each). Trimming pared 9 bases from V and 6 bases from J, leaving 17 bases between. The CDR3 covers 13 residues. From germline, CDR1 is SNHLY and CDR2 FYNNEI.

This clonotype appeared a few times. The rearrangement joins TRBV5-1 to TRBJ1-3, with D hard to call. The CDR3 extends over 18 amino acids. The germline V gene has CDR1 SGHRS and CDR2 YFSETQ. The V gene lost 1 base and the J gene lost 2 bases, with 19 bases spanning the gap. The CDR3 reads CASSLFALTSGPGNTIYF. CDR3 DNA: TGCGCCAGCAGCTTGTTCGCTCTGACCTCGGGCCCTGGAAACACCATATATTTT.

This clonotype was recorded at least ten times. This chain connects TRBV28 to TRBJ2-7, with 8 bases aligning to TRBD1. The CDR3 has 16 residues. The ends lost 5 bases at V and 6 bases at J; junction bases unmatched: 15. Germline-derived CDR1 and CDR2 are MDHEN and SYDVKM. The CDR3 spells CASSPQGLQGAGEQYF. CDR3 DNA sequence: TGTGCCAGCAGTCCCCAAGGGCTTCAGGGGGCAGGCGAGCAGTACTTC.

V and J are TRBV5-1 and TRBJ2-1; D assignment may be TRBD1 or TRBD2 (6 bases each). Per germline, CDR1 SGHRS and CDR2 YFSETQ. Trimming pared 6 bases from V and 2 bases from J, leaving 12 bases between. This CDR3 contains 14 residues. CDR3 in DNA: TGCGCCAGCAAGGAGGGGGAAACCTACAATGAGCAGTTCTTC. It yields the protein CASKEGETYNEQFF.

This clonotype showed up just a few times. The V gene is TRBV7-2, the J gene TRBJ2-3, with TRBD2 as a possible D gene (5 bases). The V gene lost 5 bases and the J gene lost 0 bases, with 9 bases spanning the gap. CDR1 SGHTA and CDR2 FQGNSA come from the germline V gene. The CDR3 consists of 14 residues. As DNA, the CDR3 is TGTGCCAGCAGCCCCCAGCGGAGCACAGATACGCAGTATTTT. Amino acids: CASSPQRSTDTQYF.

This clonotype was counted at least ten times. The chain couples TRBV12-3 or TRBV12-4 to TRBJ1-5; D not resolved. This CDR3 spans 13 amino acids. Deletions cut 2 bases from V and 4 bases from J, with 6 bases between. The CDR3 protein is CASSLTGNQPQHF. CDR3 DNA: TGTGCCAGCAGTTTAACGGGTAATCAGCCCCAGCATTTT.

At least ten counts were recorded for this clonotype. Written as DNA, the CDR3 is TGCGCCAGCAGCTTTGGAGGGAATGAGGAGACCCAGTACTTC. As protein: CASSFGGNEETQYF. This rearrangement joins TRBV5-1 to TRBJ2-5, with D maybe TRBD2 (6 bases). The CDR3 is made up of 14 amino acids. Germline V gene data show CDR1 as SGHRS and CDR2 as YFSETQ. V was shortened by 2 bases and J by 5 bases, with 13 bases between the two germline ends.